Listed here are 27 T cell receptor beta chains from one sample, sequenced in a study of technical replicates of blood from a handful of donors. Sequencing was performed with immunoSEQ multiplex PCR; in TCRdb, only in-frame clones are kept and a portion is missing. Altogether tens of thousands of clones are present, 85% to 95% being singletons, with the ten largest covering 0.25%. The sample comprised T cells isolated from PBMCs. The receptors derive from a human donor in good health.

The rearrangement uses TRBV29-1 and TRBJ1-5; D remains ambiguous. The CDR3 has 13 amino acids. Germline V CDR1 and CDR2: SQVTM, ANQGSEA. V lost 4 bases, J lost 2 bases, and 9 bases lay in between. The CDR3 is CSVAGEGNQPQHF. In DNA form, the CDR3 reads TGCAGCGTTGCCGGGGAGGGCAATCAGCCCCAGCATTTT.

The rearrangement joins TRBV6-5 to TRBJ1-1; D unclear. The CDR3 runs 13 residues. The V gene's germline CDR1 is MNHEY and CDR2 SVGAGI. V lost 4 bases and J 0 bases, leaving 6 bases between the germline ends. The CDR3 loop reads CASSWQLNTEAFF. The CDR3 nucleotides read TGTGCCAGCAGTTGGCAGTTGAACACTGAAGCTTTCTTT.

The genes are TRBV4-1 and TRBJ2-1, with 13 bases aligning to TRBD2. The CDR3 spans 17 residues. The germline gives CDR1 MGHRA, CDR2 YSYEKL. The trim removed 4 bases at V and 4 bases at J, leaving 7 bases unmatched. The CDR3 region has the DNA TGCGCCAGCAGCCCCGTCGGGACTAGCGGGAAATACAATGAGCAGTTCTTC. It translates to CASSPVGTSGKYNEQFF.

This chain uses TRBV4-1 with TRBJ2-5; 7 nucleotides align to TRBD1. Trimming cost V 2 bases and J 6 bases; bases outside gene matches: 12. The CDR3 runs 16 residues. Germline V gene data show CDR1 as MGHRA and CDR2 as YSYEKL. The CDR3 protein is CASSQIDRDLGKTQYF. Written as DNA, the CDR3 is TGCGCCAGCAGCCAAATCGACAGGGATTTAGGGAAGACCCAGTACTTC.

J is TRBJ1-2 and V is TRBV19; 10 bases map to TRBD1. CDR3 length: 16 amino acids. The V and J ends lost 2 bases and 5 bases, in that order; junction bases with no gene match: 8. Per germline, CDR1 LNHDA and CDR2 SQIVND (reference sequence). The CDR3 sequence is CASSIQPGTGVYGYTF. The CDR3 DNA is TGTGCCAGTAGTATACAACCCGGGACAGGGGTGTATGGCTACACCTTC.

V is TRBV15 and J is TRBJ2-1; 7 nucleotides align to TRBD2. This CDR3 is 17 amino acids long. The V gene's germline CDR1 is LNHNV and CDR2 YYDKDF (reference sequence). With 5 bases clipped from V and 6 bases from J, the junction kept 16 bases outside the gene matches. The CDR3 loop reads CATSPETSLYRGNEQFF. In nucleotides, the CDR3 is TGTGCCACCAGCCCCGAGACTAGCCTATATAGGGGCAATGAGCAGTTCTTC.

The J gene is TRBJ2-3, the V gene TRBV30; D might be TRBD1 (6 bases). The ends were cut back, 2 bases at V and 9 bases at J, with 12 bases in the middle. Germline CDR1 and CDR2: GTSNPN and SVGIG (reference sequence). CDR3 length equals 12 residues. The CDR3 sequence is CAWSPTGPTQYF. CDR3 nucleotide sequence: TGTGCCTGGAGTCCTACAGGGCCAACGCAGTATTTT.

The V gene is TRBV19, the J gene TRBJ2-7, with 10 bases aligning to TRBD1. Germline CDR1 is LNHDA and CDR2 is SQIVND (reference sequence). V shed 7 bases, J shed 4 bases, and the junction held 10 bases outside the gene matches. The CDR3 consists of 15 residues. The CDR3 nucleotides are TGTGCCAGTACCCCACCGGGACAGGGGTCGTACGAGCAGTACTTC. It codes for CASTPPGQGSYEQYF.

The chain is built from TRBV4-1 and TRBJ1-1; a weak D match, TRBD1 (5 bases). This CDR3 has 16 amino acids. Trimming took 2 bases from V and 1 from J, leaving 14 bases between them. Germline CDR1 reads MGHRA; CDR2 reads YSYEKL. This CDR3 reads CASSQTGDSPNTEAFF. As DNA, the CDR3 is TGCGCCAGCAGCCAAACCGGCGACAGCCCGAACACTGAAGCTTTCTTT.

J is TRBJ2-1 and V is TRBV7-2, with D perhaps matching TRBD2 (5 bases). Trimming shortened V by 5 bases and J by 2 bases, and 10 bases separated the two germline ends. The CDR3 consists of 14 residues. Germline-derived CDR1 and CDR2 are SGHTA and FQGNSA. This CDR3 reads CASSPAVAYNEQFF. The CDR3 DNA is TGTGCCAGCAGCCCAGCGGTTGCCTACAATGAGCAGTTCTTC.

The chain links TRBV28 to TRBJ2-2; D is possibly TRBD2 (5 bases). The CDR3 contains 15 residues. V was clipped by 6 bases and J by 7 bases, with 18 bases between them. CDR1 is MDHEN and CDR2 is SYDVKM in the germline V gene. DNA of the CDR3: TGTGCCAGCAGAGTTTATGCCGCGGCGGGCGGGGAGCTGTTTTTT. Its translation is CASRVYAAAGGELFF.

The chain is built from TRBV7-9 and TRBJ2-1; 7 positions match TRBD1. From germline, CDR1 is SEHNR and CDR2 FQNEAQ (reference sequence). J lost 4 bases, V lost 1 base, and 4 bases had no gene match. CDR3 length equals 15 residues. CDR3 residues: CASSLEGDSYNEQFF. The CDR3 nucleotides are TGTGCCAGCAGCTTAGAAGGGGACAGTTACAATGAGCAGTTCTTC.

V usage is TRBV5-4 and J usage is TRBJ2-2, with D hard to call. The germline V gene has CDR1 SGHNT and CDR2 YYREEE (reference sequence). This CDR3 contains 20 residues. The V end lost 0 bases, the J end lost 3 bases, and 24 bases lay between the germline ends. The CDR3 reads CASSLDTEPRSLSDTGELFF. The CDR3 nucleotides read TGTGCCAGCAGCTTGGACACGGAGCCTCGGTCTCTCTCGGACACCGGGGAGCTGTTTTTT. Looking up the rest from reference TRBV5-4 and TRBJ2-2 gives the full variable domain: ETGVTQSPTHLIKTRGQQVTLRCSSQSGHNTVSWYQQALGQGPQFIFQYYREEENGRGNFPPRFSGLQFPNYSSELNVNALELDDSALYLCASSLDTEPRSLSDTGELFFGEGSRLTVL.

This rearrangement joins TRBV7-9 to TRBJ1-4, with 9 bases lining up with TRBD1. V gave up 9 bases and J gave up 7 bases; unmatched junction bases: 3. Germline CDR1 reads SEHNR; CDR2 reads FQNEAQ (reference sequence). The CDR3 spans 12 residues. The CDR3 protein is CASRQGGEKLFF. The CDR3 DNA reads TGTGCCAGTAGACAGGGGGGTGAAAAACTGTTTTTT. Variable domain in full (rest from reference TRBV7-9 and TRBJ1-4): DTGVSQNPRHKITKRGQNVTFRCDPISEHNRLYWYRQTLGQGPEFLTYFQNEAQLEKSRLLSDRFSAERPKGSFSTLEIQRTEQGDSAMYLCASRQGGEKLFFGSGTQLSVL.

This chain uses TRBV7-9 with TRBJ1-1, with D perhaps matching TRBD1 (6 bases). Germline-derived CDR1 and CDR2 are SEHNR and FQNEAQ (reference sequence). The CDR3 spans 15 residues. V dropped 4 bases and J dropped 4 bases, with 16 bases sitting between them. The DNA for the CDR3 is TGTGCCAGCAGCTGGGGACAAGCCGCCCCCACTGAAGCTTTCTTT. This sequence encodes CASSWGQAAPTEAFF.

V usage is TRBV27 and J usage is TRBJ2-5, with D unclear. Germline-derived CDR1 and CDR2 are MNHEY and SMNVEV (reference sequence). The length of the CDR3 is 14 residues. Trimming took 8 bases from V and 5 from J, leaving 18 bases between them. CDR3 region: CASSPQDLRETQYF. The DNA for the CDR3 is TGTGCCAGCTCCCCCCAAGATTTGAGGGAGACCCAGTACTTC.

The chain is built from TRBV5-1 and TRBJ2-1; D remains unclear. The V and J ends lost 0 bases and 0 bases respectively, with 7 bases between them. The CDR3 runs 15 residues. CDR1 SGHRS and CDR2 YFSETQ come from the germline V gene. The CDR3 sequence: CASSLVPGSYNEQFF. The CDR3 DNA is TGCGCCAGCAGCTTGGTCCCCGGCTCCTACAATGAGCAGTTCTTC.

The chain has TRBV27 and TRBJ2-7; TRBD1 agrees at 8 bases. The V segment lost 4 bases and the J segment 6 bases; nucleotides outside the gene matches: 5. The germline gives CDR1 MNHEY, CDR2 SMNVEV (reference sequence). The CDR3 has 13 residues. CDR3 in DNA: TGTGCCAGCAGTTGGACAGGGTTGGGCGAGCAGTACTTC. Amino acid sequence: CASSWTGLGEQYF.

The chain combines TRBV27 with TRBJ2-6, with unresolved D. V lost 5 bases and J lost 5, with 7 bases in between. CDR1 and CDR2 from the germline V gene are MNHEY and SMNVEV (reference sequence). The length of the CDR3 is 13 residues. CDR3 amino acids: CASSPGRANVLTF. CDR3 coding DNA: TGTGCCAGCAGTCCGGGTAGGGCCAACGTCCTGACTTTC.

This chain joins TRBV5-1 and TRBJ2-5; 10 positions match TRBD1. V dropped 2 bases and J dropped 5; count of bases not matched to a gene: 6. The germline gives CDR1 SGHRS, CDR2 YFSETQ. The CDR3 runs to 15 residues. This CDR3 is CASSLTGQGTETQYF. In DNA, the CDR3 is TGCGCCAGCAGCTTAACGGGACAGGGGACGGAGACCCAGTACTTC.

This clone has just one count. The genes are TRBV11-2 and TRBJ1-4; TRBD1 is a possible D gene (5 bases). Germline CDR1 reads SGHAT; CDR2 reads FQNNGV. This CDR3 region has 15 residues. V lost 2 bases to trimming and J lost 6 bases, with 13 bases between them. The DNA of the CDR3 is TGTGCCAGCAGCTTATTTCAGGGTCAAGATGAAAAACTGTTTTTT. This encodes CASSLFQGQDEKLFF. The variable domain in full, completed from reference TRBV11-2 and TRBJ1-4, reads EAGVAQSPRYKIIEKRQSVAFWCNPISGHATLYWYQQILGQGPKLLIQFQNNGVVDDSQLPKDRFSAERLKGVDSTLKIQPAKLEDSAVYLCASSLFQGQDEKLFFGSGTQLSVL.

V gene TRBV7-9 combines with J gene TRBJ2-7; D may be TRBD1 (7 bases). This CDR3 has 15 residues. The V gene's germline CDR1 is SEHNR and CDR2 FQNEAQ (reference sequence). Trimming stripped 5 bases from V and 2 bases from J, with 16 bases between. The CDR3 DNA is TGTGCCAGCAGCCCACTCAGGGGGGCAGCCTACGAGCAGTACTTC. Residues: CASSPLRGAAYEQYF.

J is TRBJ2-7 and V is TRBV11-2; perhaps TRBD2 as D (5 bases). The germline gives CDR1 SGHAT, CDR2 FQNNGV. V lost 1 base to trimming and J lost 2 bases, with 9 bases between them. The CDR3 sequence is 14 residues long. CDR3: CASSLGRRAYEQYF. The CDR3 nucleotides are TGTGCCAGCAGCTTAGGTCGGCGGGCCTACGAGCAGTACTTC.

This chain joins TRBV2 and TRBJ2-7; 7 positions agree with TRBD1. The CDR3 sequence is 14 residues long. Trimming removed 6 bases from V and 3 bases from J; junction bases left unmatched: 8. The germline CDR1 and CDR2 sequences are SNHLY and FYNNEI. CDR3 sequence: CASRSTGNYYEQYF. As DNA, the CDR3 is TGTGCCAGCAGGTCGACAGGGAATTACTACGAGCAGTACTTC.

The CDR3, as DNA: TGTGCCAGCAGCCTGACGACATACGGGGTTTTTGGAAACACCATATATTTT. It specifies CASSLTTYGVFGNTIYF. The chain carries TRBV7-2 and TRBJ1-3, with unresolved D. There are 17 residues in the CDR3. Germline CDR1 is SGHTA and CDR2 is FQGNSA. V lost 5 bases and J lost 3, with 20 bases in between.

The V gene is TRBV5-1, the J gene TRBJ1-2, with D perhaps matching TRBD1 (6 bases). Trimming took 6 bases from V and 4 from J, leaving 13 bases between them. Germline V gene lookup returns CDR1 SGHRS and CDR2 YFSETQ. The CDR3 is 13 residues long. CDR3 amino acids: CASTEDSFYGYTF. CDR3 nucleotides: TGCGCCAGCACCGAGGACAGCTTCTATGGCTACACCTTC.

V gene TRBV6-1 combines with J gene TRBJ1-6; TRBD1 might be the D (5 bases). The V gene's germline CDR1 is MNHNS and CDR2 SASEGT. The CDR3 loop spans 19 amino acids. V lost 0 bases and J lost 5, with 20 bases in between. The CDR3 DNA reads TGTGCCAGCAGTGAAGCTCCCGATTTGGGGGGAACGAATAATTCACCCCTCCACTTT. Translated: CASSEAPDLGGTNNSPLHF.